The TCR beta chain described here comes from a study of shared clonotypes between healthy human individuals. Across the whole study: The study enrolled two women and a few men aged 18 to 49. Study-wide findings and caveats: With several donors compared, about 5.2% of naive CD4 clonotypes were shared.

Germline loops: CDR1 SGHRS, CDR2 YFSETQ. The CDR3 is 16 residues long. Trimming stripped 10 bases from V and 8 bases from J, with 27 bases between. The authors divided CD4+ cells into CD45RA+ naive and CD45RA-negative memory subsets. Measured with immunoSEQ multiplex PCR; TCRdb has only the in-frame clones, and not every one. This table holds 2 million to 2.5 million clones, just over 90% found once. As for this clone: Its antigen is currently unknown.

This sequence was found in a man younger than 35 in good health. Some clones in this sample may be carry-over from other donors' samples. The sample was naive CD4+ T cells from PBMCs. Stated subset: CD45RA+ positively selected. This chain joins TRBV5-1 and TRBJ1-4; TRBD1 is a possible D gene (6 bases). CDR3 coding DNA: TGCGCCGGCGGCGGTTGGAATGGGGGCAGCGGGGAAAAACTGTTTTTT. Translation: CAGGGWNGGSGEKLFF.